The 25 T cell receptor delta chains reported below all come from one sample, sequenced in a study of DNA immune sequencing with unique molecular identifiers. Primers for all 8 TRDV and 4 TRDJ genes amplified genomic DNA in 32-plex. The library had 12-nucleotide UMIs introduced over around 3 barcoding cycles, then a second adapter PCR. TCRdb reprocessed the multiplex PCR reads through CATT. This sample has about 720 delta-chain clones, with roughly 9.8% found just once. The material sequenced was gamma-delta T cells from PBMCs. The receptors come from a human donor in good health.

About this clone: This may arise from a read error, as a much more abundant clone is one base away. This chain joins TRDV2 and TRDJ1; TRDD3 agrees at 9 bases. The CDR3 is made up of 18 amino acids. The germline gives CDR1 GEAIGNYY, CDR2 EKD. The CDR3 DNA follows: TGTGCCTGTAACACCTTATATCCTGGGGGATTGTACACCGATAAACTCATCTTT. This sequence encodes CACNTLYPGGLYTDKLIF.

The sample holds a few counts of this clone. A far larger clone is just one base off, so this is likely a read error. V gene TRDV2 combines with J gene TRDJ1; D ambiguous. V lost 0 bases and J 0 bases, leaving 10 bases between the germline ends. This CDR3 spans 15 amino acids. In germline, CDR1 is GEAIGNYY, CDR2 EKD. CDR3 DNA: TGTGCCTGTGACACCAAAGGAGGGTACACCGATAAACTCATCTTT. This codes for CACDTKGGYTDKLIF.

Regarding this clone: A far larger clone is just one base off, so this is likely a read error. J is TRDJ3 and V is TRDV2; 8 positions match TRDD3. This CDR3 is built from 18 residues. Looked up from germline, CDR1 is GEAIGNYY and CDR2 is EKD. Unmatched junction bases numbered 10, after V lost 6 bases and J lost 1 base. The CDR3 is CACNPTGGPSWDTRQMFF. Written as DNA, the CDR3 is TGTGCCTGTAACCCCACTGGGGGCCCTTCCTGGGACACCCGACAGATGTTTTTC.

This clone has just a few counts. This likely reflects a read error, since a far larger clone is one base away. The V gene is TRDV2, the J gene TRDJ2, with D maybe TRDD3 (5 bases). The CDR3 extends over 14 amino acids. Germline lookup yields CDR1 GEAIGNYY and CDR2 EKD. The CDR3 sequence: CACDTIVWESKLIF. The CDR3 DNA sequence: TGTGCCTGTGACACCATCGTCTGGGAGAGTAAACTAATCTTT.

By sample share, this clone is medium-sized. This chain uses TRDV2 with TRDJ1; TRDD2 might be the D (5 bases). The length of the CDR3 is 14 residues. Trimming took 3 bases from V and 0 from J, leaving 10 bases between them. Germline-derived CDR1 and CDR2 are GEAIGNYY and EKD. CDR3 residues: CACDPLLNTDKLIF. The CDR3 DNA is TGTGCCTGTGACCCCCTACTGAACACCGATAAACTCATCTTT.

As concerns this clone: The likely explanation is a read error, given a far larger clone one base away. Other nucleotide sequences from this sample produce the same CDR3. This sequence joins TRDV2 and TRDJ1; 7 nucleotides match TRDD3. Per the germline V gene, CDR1 is GEAIGNYY and CDR2 is EKD. The CDR3 totals 16 residues. CDR3 DNA: TGCGCCTGTGACGCGATTACTGGGGATCCCCCAGTTGGACTCATCTTT. This encodes CACDAITGDPPVGLIF.

Only a few counts were recorded for this clone. This likely reflects a read error, since a far larger clone is one base away. CDR3 amino acids: CACDILSLPTDYTDKLIF. CDR3 bases: TGTGCCTGTGACATCCTCAGCCTCCCAACCGATTACACCGATAAACTCATCTTT. This chain joins TRDV2 and TRDJ1; the D is unclear. CDR1 is GEAIGNYY and CDR2 is EKD in the germline V gene. This CDR3 is 18 amino acids long. The germline V and J ends were trimmed by 2 bases and 0 bases, with 21 bases remaining between them.

This clone has more than one count but fewer than ten. It differs at one base from a far larger clone, so likely a read error. This same CDR3 is encoded by further DNA sequences in the sample. The V and J genes are TRDV2 and TRDJ1, with 9 positions matching TRDD3. The CDR3 runs 18 residues. V trimming: 1 base; J trimming: 1 base; junction bases outside the gene matches: 12. Germline V CDR1 and CDR2: GEAIGNYY, EKD. The CDR3 DNA reads TGTGCCTGTGACACTCTTTCCACTGGGGGAGATGCCACCGATAAACTCATCTTT. As protein: CACDTLSTGGDATDKLIF.

This clone was detected only a few times. A read error may explain this, as a much larger clone is one base away. The rearrangement links TRDV2 to TRDJ3, with 8 nucleotides matching TRDD3. The CDR3 is 20 residues long. The germline gives CDR1 GEAIGNYY, CDR2 EKD. CDR3 sequence: CACDTTAVLGGSWDTRQVFF. The CDR3 DNA reads as TGTGCCTGTGACACGACGGCTGTACTGGGGGGTTCCTGGGACACCCGACAGGTGTTTTTC.

A remark on this clone: A much larger clone differs by one base, so this may be a read error. The CDR3 nucleotides read TGTGCCTGTGACACCTGGGGGAACCGGCACACCGATAAACTCATCTTT. As protein: CACDTWGNRHTDKLIF. The chain is built from TRDV2 and TRDJ1; 7 nucleotides agree with TRDD3. V was clipped by 0 bases and J by 0 bases; unmatched bases: 6. The V gene's germline CDR1 is GEAIGNYY and CDR2 EKD. The CDR3 totals 16 residues.

The table lists this clone with a few counts. One base separates it from a far larger clone, so it is likely a read error. This chain links TRDV2 with TRDJ1; weak D call: TRDD3 (5 bases). The CDR3 is made up of 15 amino acids. CDR1 GEAIGNYY and CDR2 EKD come from the germline V gene. The CDR3 region has the DNA TGTGCCTGTGACCAACTGGCGTCGTACACCAATAAACTCATCTTT. Encoded protein: CACDQLASYTNKLIF.

Only a few counts were recorded for this clone. It is likely a read error: a sequence one base away is far more abundant. Other DNA sequences in the sample encode the same CDR3. The V call is TRDV2, the J call TRDJ1; tentative D call: TRDD3 (5 bases). Per germline, CDR1 GEAIGNYY and CDR2 EKD. The CDR3 spans 14 residues. The V and J ends lost 1 base and 7 bases respectively, with 15 bases between them. The CDR3, as DNA: TGTGCCTGTGACACTATCGTCTGGGAGAGTAAACTCATCTTT. Protein sequence: CACDTIVWESKLIF.

By sample share, this clone is hyperexpanded. Different DNA sequences within this sample yield the same CDR3. The chain carries TRDV2 and TRDJ1; 8 bases fit TRDD3. V lost 4 bases to trimming and J lost 0 bases; unmatched junction nucleotides: 9. Germline-derived CDR1 and CDR2 are GEAIGNYY and EKD. CDR3 length: 16 amino acids. The CDR3 here is CACEELGGPYTDKLIF. In DNA, the CDR3 is TGTGCCTGTGAAGAACTGGGGGGACCGTACACCGATAAACTCATCTTT.

This clone has just a few counts. The translation of this DNA and the TCRdb protein of a much larger clone differ at residue 12, probably owing to a read error; the protein shown here is translated from the DNA. The chain links TRDV2 to TRDJ1; D not certain. Germline lookup yields CDR1 GEAIGNYY and CDR2 EKD. This CDR3 contains 16 residues. The ends were cut back, 3 bases at V and 6 bases at J, with 22 bases in the middle. The CDR3 sequence: CACDPLGLVSENKLIF. The CDR3 coding sequence is TGTGCCTGTGACCCTCTTGGGTTGGTGAGTGAGAATAAACTCATCTTT.

By sample share, this clone is medium-sized (0.01 to 0.1%). The chain carries TRDV2 and TRDJ1, with 8 bases lining up with TRDD3. The CDR3 has 16 residues. Trimming removed 3 bases from V and 4 bases from J; junction bases left unmatched: 12. The germline CDR1 and CDR2 sequences are GEAIGNYY and EKD. The CDR3 spells CACDGLGALVGDKLIF. The CDR3 region has the DNA TGTGCCTGTGACGGACTGGGGGCCTTAGTCGGCGATAAACTCATCTTT.

The J gene is given as TRDJ1, and the V gene is not called; TRDD3 reflects the table's D call only, with no check against the DNA. This CDR3 is 16 amino acids long. CDR3 sequence: CACDTLVLGDTDKLIF. In nucleotides, the CDR3 is TGTGCCTGTGACACCCTGGTACTGGGGGATACCGATAAACTCATCTTT.

This clone has only a few counts. This sequence is one base from a far larger clone and is likely a read error. This sample also contains other DNA sequences that code for the same CDR3. The CDR3 loop reads CACDFVLGEPSSWDTRQMFF. The DNA for the CDR3 is TGTGCGTGTGACTTTGTTTTGGGGGAGCCGAGCTCCTGGGACACCCGACAGATGTTTTTC. The chain employs TRDV2 and TRDJ3; 7 bases map to TRDD3. CDR1 is GEAIGNYY, CDR2 EKD, per germline. The CDR3 has 20 residues.

In regard to this clone: The likely explanation is a read error, given a far larger clone one base away. V and J are TRDV2 and TRDJ1, with TRDD3 matching over 8 bases. The CDR3 runs 15 residues. The trim removed 5 bases at V and 1 base at J, leaving 8 bases unmatched. Per germline, CDR1 GEAIGNYY and CDR2 EKD. In nucleotides, the CDR3 is TGTGCCTGTGTCCATCTGGGGGAGAGCACCGATAAACTCATCTTT. Amino acid sequence: CACVHLGESTDKLIF.

Notes on this clone: A much larger clone differs from this one at a single base, so this may be a read error. The chain joins TRAV29/DV5 to TRDJ1; TRDD3 matches 11 bases. The J gene was not available in TCRdb and was assigned here by matching the DNA to germline segments. Germline V gene data show CDR1 as NSMFDY and CDR2 as ISSIKDK. The CDR3 runs 34 residues. The CDR3 region has the DNA TGTGCAGCAAGCGCGAGACAGGAACCCAATACAGCCCCTAGACTGGGGGATAATCACGCCACCAGGAAGACCATCACCTTACGCACCGGTAAACTCATCTTT. Translation gives CAASARQEPNTAPRLGDNHATRKTITLRTGKLIF.

This clone showed up just a few times. The chain carries TRDV2 and TRDJ1; 9 bases line up with TRDD3. This CDR3 spans 16 amino acids. With V trimmed by 3 bases and J by 0 bases, 7 bases remained unmatched. Germline V gene sequence: CDR1 GEAIGNYY, CDR2 EKD. The CDR3 protein is CACDALLGEHTDKLIF. CDR3 coding DNA: TGTGCCTGTGACGCCTTACTGGGGGAGCACACCGATAAACTCATCTTT.

This clone is labeled as medium-sized. This chain joins TRDV2 and TRDJ1, with 12 positions matching TRDD3. Unmatched junction bases numbered 12, after V lost 3 bases and J lost 2 bases. Germline lookup yields CDR1 GEAIGNYY and CDR2 EKD. The CDR3 is made up of 18 amino acids. This chain's CDR3 is CACDSLLGDTVGTDKLIF. In DNA, the CDR3 is TGTGCCTGTGACTCATTACTGGGGGATACTGTGGGTACCGATAAACTCATCTTT.

About this clone: TCRdb's protein, taken from a much larger clone, differs from this DNA's translation at residue 6, likely owing to a read error; the protein displayed comes from the DNA. J is TRDJ1 and V is TRDV2; no definite D call. V was trimmed by 3 bases and J by 5 bases, leaving 21 bases between them. CDR3 length: 16 amino acids. Germline loops: CDR1 GEAIGNYY, CDR2 EKD. The DNA for the CDR3 is TGTGCCTGTGACCCTCATGGGTTGGTGAGTGAGGATAAACTCATCTTT. It codes for CACDPHGLVSEDKLIF.

This clone is medium-sized within its sample. The chain combines TRDV2 with TRDJ1, with D uncertain. The ends were cut back, 0 bases at V and 1 base at J, with 20 bases in the middle. Per the germline V gene, CDR1 is GEAIGNYY and CDR2 is EKD. This CDR3 comprises 18 residues. CDR3 loop: CACDTVMSSVPRTDKLIF. For the CDR3, the DNA is TGTGCCTGTGACACCGTTATGTCGTCGGTGCCGCGCACCGATAAACTCATCTTT.

This clone has more than one count but fewer than ten. A clone one base away is much larger, so this may be a read error. This same CDR3 is encoded by further DNA sequences in the sample. V and J are TRDV2 and TRDJ1, with TRDD3 matching 10 bases. Germline V gene lookup returns CDR1 GEAIGNYY and CDR2 EKD. The CDR3 has 14 amino acids. The CDR3 region is CACDKVGDTDKLIF. The CDR3 DNA sequence: TGTGCCTGTGACAAAGTGGGGGATACCGATAAACTAATCTTT.

By proportion, this clone is medium-sized. This chain uses TRDV2 with TRDJ1; D may be TRDD3 (5 bases). V was trimmed by 0 bases and J by 0 bases, leaving 16 bases between them. The CDR3 has 17 residues. Per germline, CDR1 GEAIGNYY and CDR2 EKD. Written as DNA, the CDR3 is TGTGCCTGTGACACCGTCGGAGAGCCTGGGTACACCGATAAACTCATCTTT. Translating it yields CACDTVGEPGYTDKLIF.